Shown below are 28 T cell receptor beta chains from a single sample sequenced in a study of cytomegalovirus exposure and HLA in healthy donors. Primers: 60 Vbeta forward and 13 Jbeta reverse. Sequenced by immunoSEQ multiplex PCR; TCRdb stores in-frame clones only, minus some. The sample lists around 150,000 clones, around 76% seen once, with 2% to 2.5% in the top ten. The sequenced material came from PBMCs. The origin of the receptors is a female donor in good health and CMV-seronegative.

The genes are TRBV5-6 and TRBJ1-2, with D perhaps TRBD1 (6 bases). Germline assignment: CDR1 SGHDT and CDR2 YYEEEE. V was trimmed by 1 base and J by 8 bases, leaving 18 bases between them. This CDR3 has 15 amino acids. Here the CDR3 reads CASSLSAVRGRGYTF. In DNA form, the CDR3 reads TGTGCCAGCAGCTTGTCCGCGGTCAGGGGTCGGGGCTACACCTTC.

The chain combines TRBV9 with TRBJ1-4; possibly TRBD1 for D (5 bases). CDR3 length: 15 amino acids. Germline-derived CDR1 and CDR2 are SGDLS and YYNGEE. V gave up 4 bases and J gave up 3 bases, with 13 bases separating them. This chain's CDR3 is CASSPLGAANEKLFF. The CDR3 DNA reads as TGTGCCAGCAGCCCTTTAGGGGCAGCTAATGAAAAACTGTTTTTT.

V usage is TRBV5-5 and J usage is TRBJ2-7; TRBD2 matches at 7 bases. Germline CDR1 and CDR2: SGHKS and YYEKEE (reference sequence). The CDR3 has 14 residues. The V and J ends lost 5 bases and 6 bases, in that order; junction bases with no gene match: 11. The CDR3 here is CASSRGEGLTEQYF. The CDR3 coding sequence is TGTGCCAGCAGTCGGGGGGAGGGGCTCACCGAGCAGTACTTC.

The V gene is TRBV27, the J gene TRBJ2-5; 12 bases align to TRBD2. The CDR3 is made up of 13 amino acids. J lost 11 bases, V lost 5 bases, and 6 bases had no gene match. Looked up from germline, CDR1 is MNHEY and CDR2 is SMNVEV (reference sequence). CDR3 in amino acids: CASSRLAGEEQYF. The CDR3 bases are TGTGCCAGCAGTCGACTAGCGGGAGAAGAGCAGTACTTC.

This clone showed up just a few times. The chain combines TRBV5-1 with TRBJ2-2; D perhaps matches TRBD1 (5 bases). Germline assignment: CDR1 SGHRS and CDR2 YFSETQ. Trimming removed 1 base from V and 8 bases from J, with 15 bases in between. This CDR3 is built from 15 residues. In DNA form, the CDR3 reads TGCGCCAGCAGCTTGACGTTATCAGGGCCGGGGGAGCTGTTTTTT. Translation gives CASSLTLSGPGELFF.

The V gene is TRBV5-1, the J gene TRBJ2-7, with TRBD2 as a possible D gene (6 bases). Trimming took off 2 bases at V and 2 bases at J, with 11 bases between the two ends. In germline, CDR1 is SGHRS, CDR2 YFSETQ. There are 14 residues in the CDR3. The CDR3 bases are TGCGCCAGCAGCTTCGGGGGTCCCCCCTACGAGCAGTACTTC. This encodes CASSFGGPPYEQYF. The whole variable domain, filled in from reference TRBV5-1 and TRBJ2-7, reads KAGVTQTPRYLIKTRGQQVTLSCSPISGHRSVSWYQQTPGQGLQFLFEYFSETQRNKGNFPGRFSGRQFSNSRSEMNVSTLELGDSALYLCASSFGGPPYEQYFGPGTRLTVT.

The genes are TRBV5-6 and TRBJ2-3; TRBD2 matches 13 bases. CDR1 and CDR2 from the germline V gene are SGHDT and YYEEEE. V gave up 4 bases and J gave up 7 bases; unmatched junction bases: 9. The CDR3 contains 16 residues. The CDR3 DNA sequence: TGTGCCAGCAGCCCATCGGGACTAGCGGGGCGCTATACGCAGTATTTT. The encoded protein is CASSPSGLAGRYTQYF.

This sequence joins TRBV5-1 and TRBJ1-1; tentatively, D is TRBD1 (6 bases). The length of the CDR3 is 16 residues. Per the germline V gene, CDR1 is SGHRS and CDR2 is YFSETQ. Trimming stripped 2 bases from V and 4 bases from J, with 18 bases between. CDR3 coding DNA: TGCGCCAGCAGCTTACAGGGTCTGGGTGGAAGCACTGAAGCTTTCTTT. Translating gives CASSLQGLGGSTEAFF.

This sequence joins TRBV27 and TRBJ1-1, with TRBD1 matching 9 bases. This CDR3 comprises 13 residues. V lost 7 bases to trimming and J lost 3 bases; unmatched junction nucleotides: 3. Per the germline V gene, CDR1 is MNHEY and CDR2 is SMNVEV (reference sequence). The CDR3 reads CASKRTGDTEAFF. The CDR3 DNA follows: TGTGCCAGCAAGAGGACAGGGGACACTGAAGCTTTCTTT.

The genes are TRBV9 and TRBJ1-4; 7 bases agree with TRBD1. The CDR3 consists of 15 residues. V shed 0 bases, J shed 8 bases, and the junction held 7 bases outside the gene matches. Germline V CDR1 and CDR2: SGDLS, YYNGEE. The CDR3 coding sequence is TGTGCCAGCAGCGTAGAAAAGGGGGCGCCGGAAAAACTGTTTTTT. Translating it yields CASSVEKGAPEKLFF.

This chain links TRBV7-9 with TRBJ2-4; perhaps TRBD2 as D (6 bases). Trimming removed 6 bases at V and 0 bases at J, with 12 bases between. Per germline, CDR1 SEHNR and CDR2 FQNEAQ (reference sequence). The CDR3 consists of 15 residues. The CDR3 loop is CASSSPGLAKNIQYF. The CDR3 DNA sequence: TGTGCCAGCAGTTCTCCGGGACTAGCCAAAAACATTCAGTACTTC. The complete variable domain, with remaining parts taken from reference TRBV7-9 and TRBJ2-4, reads DTGVSQNPRHKITKRGQNVTFRCDPISEHNRLYWYRQTLGQGPEFLTYFQNEAQLEKSRLLSDRFSAERPKGSFSTLEIQRTEQGDSAMYLCASSSPGLAKNIQYFGAGTRLSVL.

The genes are TRBV5-1 and TRBJ2-7, with no clear D. In germline, CDR1 is SGHRS, CDR2 YFSETQ. The CDR3 sequence is 12 residues long. The V end was cut by 0 bases, the J end by 5 bases, with 6 bases between. CDR3 region: CASSLVRNEQYF. The CDR3 nucleotides are TGCGCCAGCAGCTTGGTCAGGAACGAGCAGTACTTC.

The chain employs TRBV4-1 and TRBJ2-1; TRBD2 matches 14 bases. Germline values: CDR1 MGHRA, CDR2 YSYEKL. This CDR3 spans 15 amino acids. V lost 4 bases to trimming and J lost 9 bases; unmatched junction nucleotides: 5. This chain's CDR3 is CASSPGLAGEFEQFF. Written as DNA, the CDR3 is TGCGCCAGCAGCCCGGGACTAGCGGGAGAATTTGAGCAGTTCTTC.

This chain uses TRBV5-4 with TRBJ2-7; weak D call: TRBD2 (5 bases). The CDR3 runs to 15 residues. In germline, CDR1 is SGHNT, CDR2 YYREEE (reference sequence). Trimming took 4 bases from V and 3 from J, leaving 17 bases between them. CDR3 sequence reads: CASSAARGPGYEQYF. CDR3 DNA: TGTGCCAGCAGCGCAGCACGAGGGCCAGGCTACGAGCAGTACTTC.

The chain joins TRBV29-1 to TRBJ1-5; D possibly corresponds to TRBD1 (6 bases). The CDR3 contains 12 residues. The V end lost 6 bases, the J end lost 5 bases, and 11 bases lay between the germline ends. The germline CDR1 and CDR2 sequences are SQVTM and ANQGSEA. The CDR3 nucleotides are TGCAGCGTCCGGTCAGGGGATCAGCCCCAGCATTTT. Its translation is CSVRSGDQPQHF.

This rearrangement joins TRBV7-3 to TRBJ2-3; 9 bases line up with TRBD2. The V gene's germline CDR1 is SGHTA and CDR2 FQGTGA. The CDR3 consists of 16 residues. V lost 5 bases to trimming and J lost 1 base; unmatched junction nucleotides: 7. The CDR3 spells CASSPSGAGGTDTQYF. The CDR3 nucleotides read TGTGCCAGCAGCCCTAGCGGGGCGGGGGGCACAGATACGCAGTATTTT. Drawing the rest from reference TRBV7-3 and TRBJ2-3, the complete variable domain is GAGVSQTPSNKVTEKGKYVELRCDPISGHTALYWYRQSLGQGPEFLIYFQGTGAADDSGLPNDRFFAVRPEGSVSTLKIQRTERGDSAVYLCASSPSGAGGTDTQYFGPGTRLTVL.

This clone was counted a few times. The chain carries TRBV5-1 and TRBJ1-1, with 8 bases matching TRBD1. The length of the CDR3 is 14 residues. From germline, CDR1 is SGHRS and CDR2 YFSETQ. The trim removed 4 bases at V and 0 bases at J, leaving 2 bases unmatched. In DNA form, the CDR3 reads TGCGCCAGCAGCGGGACAGGAGTGAACACTGAAGCTTTCTTT. Its translation is CASSGTGVNTEAFF. Combining the CDR3 with reference TRBV5-1 and TRBJ1-1 gives the whole variable domain KAGVTQTPRYLIKTRGQQVTLSCSPISGHRSVSWYQQTPGQGLQFLFEYFSETQRNKGNFPGRFSGRQFSNSRSEMNVSTLELGDSALYLCASSGTGVNTEAFFGQGTRLTVV.

This chain links TRBV4-1 with TRBJ2-4, with TRBD2 matching over 9 bases. J gave up 0 bases and V 1 base, and 7 bases lay outside the gene matches. The CDR3 sequence is 18 residues long. The germline CDR1 and CDR2 sequences are MGHRA and YSYEKL. The CDR3 bases are TGCGCCAGCAGCCAAGTGCCTCCTAGCGGGGAAGCCAAAAACATTCAGTACTTC. Translated, it gives CASSQVPPSGEAKNIQYF.

The genes are TRBV2 and TRBJ1-1, with D possibly matching TRBD1 (5 bases). The CDR3 totals 12 residues. Looked up from germline, CDR1 is SNHLY and CDR2 is FYNNEI. The V end lost 8 bases, the J end lost 5 bases, and 12 bases lay between the germline ends. CDR3 sequence (DNA): TGTGCCAGCGGTGGGGAGGGGACTGAAGCTTTCTTT. Its protein is CASGGEGTEAFF.

This clone was observed once. The V and J genes are TRBV13 and TRBJ2-3, with 12 positions matching TRBD2. CDR1 and CDR2 (germline): PRHDT, FYEKMQ (reference sequence). The junction had 8 bases not matched to a gene; V was cut back by 2 bases and J by 5 bases. The CDR3 runs 17 residues. The CDR3 DNA is TGTGCCAGCAGCTTAATCCTAGCGGGGGGGCCTGGAGATACGCAGTATTTT. It codes for CASSLILAGGPGDTQYF.

The chain recombines TRBV5-1 with TRBJ2-1, with no clear D. Per the germline V gene, CDR1 is SGHRS and CDR2 is YFSETQ. The CDR3 length is 12 residues. V gave up 2 bases and J gave up 7 bases, with 7 bases separating them. The CDR3 is CASSLDKNEQFF. CDR3 nucleotide sequence: TGCGCCAGCAGCTTAGACAAGAATGAGCAGTTCTTC. The full variable domain, in which reference TRBV5-1 and TRBJ2-1 provide the parts outside the CDR3, is KAGVTQTPRYLIKTRGQQVTLSCSPISGHRSVSWYQQTPGQGLQFLFEYFSETQRNKGNFPGRFSGRQFSNSRSEMNVSTLELGDSALYLCASSLDKNEQFFGPGTRLTVL.

The chain links TRBV19 to TRBJ2-4; D gene ambiguous. The CDR3 covers 14 residues. The V end lost 8 bases, the J end lost 1 base, and 12 bases lay between the germline ends. Germline assignment: CDR1 LNHDA and CDR2 SQIVND (reference sequence). CDR3 region: CASQVTTAKNIQYF. CDR3 bases: TGTGCCAGTCAGGTGACGACGGCCAAAAACATTCAGTACTTC. The full variable domain, completed using reference TRBV19 and TRBJ2-4, is DGGITQSPKYLFRKEGQNVTLSCEQNLNHDAMYWYRQDPGQGLRLIYYSQIVNDFQKGDIAEGYSVSREKKESFPLTVTSAQKNPTAFYLCASQVTTAKNIQYFGAGTRLSVL.

The chain combines TRBV16 with TRBJ2-2, with a possible D match to TRBD1 (5 bases). The ends were cut back, 2 bases at V and 1 base at J, with 14 bases in the middle. Germline V CDR1 and CDR2: KGHSY, FQNENV. The CDR3 runs to 17 residues. The DNA of the CDR3 is TGTGCCAGCAGCCAAGCGACCCGTCAGGGGAACACCGGGGAGCTGTTTTTT. It specifies CASSQATRQGNTGELFF. The variable domain in full, completed from reference TRBV16 and TRBJ2-2, reads GEEVAQTPKHLVRGEGQKAKLYCAPIKGHSYVFWYQQVLKNEFKFLISFQNENVFDETGMPKERFSAKCLPNSPCSLEIQATKLEDSAVYFCASSQATRQGNTGELFFGEGSRLTVL.

This clone was recorded once. V is TRBV5-6 and J is TRBJ2-7; 9 positions match TRBD1. J gave up 3 bases and V 3 bases, and 4 bases lay outside the gene matches. The CDR3 loop spans 14 amino acids. Per germline, CDR1 SGHDT and CDR2 YYEEEE. The CDR3 here is CASSWGQGVYEQYF. In DNA form, the CDR3 reads TGTGCCAGCAGCTGGGGACAGGGTGTCTACGAGCAGTACTTC. Full variable domain (missing parts from reference TRBV5-6 and TRBJ2-7): DAGVTQSPTHLIKTRGQQVTLRCSPKSGHDTVSWYQQALGQGPQFIFQYYEEEERQRGNFPDRFSGHQFPNYSSELNVNALLLGDSALYLCASSWGQGVYEQYFGPGTRLTVT.

The rearrangement joins TRBV15 to TRBJ2-5; 11 bases are shared with TRBD2. V lost 2 bases to trimming and J lost 2 bases; unmatched junction nucleotides: 7. The CDR3 runs to 17 residues. Germline CDR1 and CDR2: LNHNV and YYDKDF (reference sequence). CDR3 bases: TGTGCCACCAGCAGAAAAGGGACTAGCGGATTTCAAGAGACCCAGTACTTC. Translated, it gives CATSRKGTSGFQETQYF.

The rearrangement uses TRBV7-3 and TRBJ2-1, with D hard to call. The CDR3 totals 13 residues. Trimming cost V 0 bases and J 9 bases, with 9 bases left between them. CDR1 is SGHTA and CDR2 is FQGTGA in the germline V gene. This CDR3 is CASSLTRDGEQFF. CDR3 nucleotide sequence: TGTGCCAGCAGCTTAACGCGAGATGGTGAGCAGTTCTTC.

This chain connects TRBV5-1 to TRBJ1-4, with 7 bases fitting TRBD1. The V gene's germline CDR1 is SGHRS and CDR2 YFSETQ. The CDR3 has 14 amino acids. Trimming took 2 bases from V and 6 from J; bases not matched to a gene: 4. CDR3 nucleotide sequence: TGCGCCAGCAGCTTTTCCGGGACAGATGAAAAACTGTTTTTT. It translates to CASSFSGTDEKLFF.

V gene TRBV18 combines with J gene TRBJ1-1; 10 nucleotides align to TRBD1. V was pared by 3 bases and J by 4 bases, with 5 bases of the junction left unmatched. The germline CDR1 and CDR2 sequences are KGHSH and LQKENI. This CDR3 region has 15 residues. In nucleotides, the CDR3 is TGTGCCAGCTCACCCGACAGGGGGCTGAGCACTGAAGCTTTCTTT. The encoded protein is CASSPDRGLSTEAFF.